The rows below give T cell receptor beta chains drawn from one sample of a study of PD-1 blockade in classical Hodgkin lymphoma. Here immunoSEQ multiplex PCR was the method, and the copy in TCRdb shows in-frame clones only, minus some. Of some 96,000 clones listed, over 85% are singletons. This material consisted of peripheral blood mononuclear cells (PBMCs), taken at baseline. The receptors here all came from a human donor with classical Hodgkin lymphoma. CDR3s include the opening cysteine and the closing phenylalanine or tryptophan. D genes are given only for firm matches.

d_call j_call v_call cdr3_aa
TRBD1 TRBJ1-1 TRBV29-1 CSVRITGGWNTEAFF
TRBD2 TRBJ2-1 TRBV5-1 CASSLGLAFNEQFF
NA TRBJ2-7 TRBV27 CASSLGQGGGRGYEQYF
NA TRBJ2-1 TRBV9 CASSADGRNEQFF
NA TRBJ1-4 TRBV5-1 CASSSSGAGAINEKLFF
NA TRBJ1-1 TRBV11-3 CASSLGGKGNTEAFF
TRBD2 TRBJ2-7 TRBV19 CASSLGLAGYPYEQYF
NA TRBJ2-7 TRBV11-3 CASSSDSSHEQYF
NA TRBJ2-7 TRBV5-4 CASTRGIRGTSYEQYF
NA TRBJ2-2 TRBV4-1 CASSQVTPNTGELFF
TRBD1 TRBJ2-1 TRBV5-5 CASSSGQGAQFF
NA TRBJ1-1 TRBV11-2 CASSLAQPNTEAFF
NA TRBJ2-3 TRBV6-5 CASSYSGFPDDTQYF
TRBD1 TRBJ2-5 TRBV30 CAWGRTGARGETQYF
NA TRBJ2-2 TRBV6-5 CASSHRQFGNGELFF
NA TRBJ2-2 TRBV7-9 CASSPKWDGFTNTGELFF
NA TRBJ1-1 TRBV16 CASSLQGRGNTEAFF
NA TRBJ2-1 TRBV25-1 CASSEYPDNEQFF
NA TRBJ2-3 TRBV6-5 CASSAVPTDTQYF
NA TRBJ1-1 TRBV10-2 CASSEFRNTEAFF
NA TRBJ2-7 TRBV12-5 CASGLLLSSGSPIDYEQYF
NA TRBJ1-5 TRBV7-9 CASSSWDTSKPQHF
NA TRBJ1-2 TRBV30 CAWSSQGGRANYGYTF
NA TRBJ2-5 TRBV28 CASSFPTEETQYF
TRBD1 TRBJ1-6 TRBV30 CAWSGRQGRNSPLHF
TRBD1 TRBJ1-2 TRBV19 CASSTGTASFYGYTF
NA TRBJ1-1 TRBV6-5 CASSRDNANTEAFF
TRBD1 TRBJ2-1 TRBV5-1 CASSSGTGLNDEQFF
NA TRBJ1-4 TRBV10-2 CASSGSSGHYFPEKLFF
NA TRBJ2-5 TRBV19 CASSIRGNYQETQYF
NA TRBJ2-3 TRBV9 CASSVARVGDTQYF
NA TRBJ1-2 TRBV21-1 CASKEVAVVGYTF
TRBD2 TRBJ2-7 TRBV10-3 CASAPSQGRGIYEQYF
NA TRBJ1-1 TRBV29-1 CSVPADRPLNTEAFF
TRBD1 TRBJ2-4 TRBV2 CASIVTGVKNIQYF
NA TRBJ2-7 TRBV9 CASSEREAGYEQYF
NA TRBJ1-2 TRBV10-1 CASSDQGRDGYTF
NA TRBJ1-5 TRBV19 CASRKVSEGNQPQHF
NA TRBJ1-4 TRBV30 CAWSRLEKLFF
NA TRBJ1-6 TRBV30 CAWSPPLHF
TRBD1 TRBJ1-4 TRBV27 CASSRRDRGSNEKLFF
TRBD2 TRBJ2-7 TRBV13 CASSPGTSGAYEQYF
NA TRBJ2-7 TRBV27 CASIGENYEQYF
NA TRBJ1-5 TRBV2 CASSDREINQPQHF
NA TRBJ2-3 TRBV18 CASSPQRASTDTQYF
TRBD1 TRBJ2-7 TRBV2 CASSGGRTGTFSYEQYF
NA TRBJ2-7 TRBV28 CASSWLAGFFSSYEQYF
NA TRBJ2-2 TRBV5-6 CASSPGLVFRGNTGELFF
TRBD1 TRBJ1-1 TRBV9 CASSEITGQGALGTEAFF
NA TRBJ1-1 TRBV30 CAWSVGRGHTEAFF
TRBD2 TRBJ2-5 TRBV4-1 CASSQGVKTSGKETQYF
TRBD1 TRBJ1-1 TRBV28 CASTGGGTGENTEAFF
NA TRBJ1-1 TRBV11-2 CASSDRPNTEAFF
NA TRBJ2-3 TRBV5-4 CASSSAEWVASTDTQYF